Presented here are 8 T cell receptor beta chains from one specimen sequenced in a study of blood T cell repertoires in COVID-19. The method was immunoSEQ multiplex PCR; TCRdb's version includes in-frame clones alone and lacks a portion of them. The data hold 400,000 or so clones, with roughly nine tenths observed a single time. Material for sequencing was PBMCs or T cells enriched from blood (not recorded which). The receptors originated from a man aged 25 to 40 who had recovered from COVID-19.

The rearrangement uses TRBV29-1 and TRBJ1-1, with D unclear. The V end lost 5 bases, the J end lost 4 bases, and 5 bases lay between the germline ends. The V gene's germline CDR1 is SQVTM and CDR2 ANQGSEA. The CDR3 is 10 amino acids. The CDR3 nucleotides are TGCAGCGTTCGGTTCACTGAAGCTTTCTTT. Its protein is CSVRFTEAFF.

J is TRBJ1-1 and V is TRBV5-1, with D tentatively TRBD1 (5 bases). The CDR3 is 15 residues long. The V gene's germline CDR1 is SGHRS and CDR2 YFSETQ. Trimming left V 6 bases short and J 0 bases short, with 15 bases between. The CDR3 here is CASKQETVMNTEAFF. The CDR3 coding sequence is TGCGCCAGCAAACAAGAGACAGTTATGAACACTGAAGCTTTCTTT. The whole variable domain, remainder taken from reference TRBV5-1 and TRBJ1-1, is KAGVTQTPRYLIKTRGQQVTLSCSPISGHRSVSWYQQTPGQGLQFLFEYFSETQRNKGNFPGRFSGRQFSNSRSEMNVSTLELGDSALYLCASKQETVMNTEAFFGQGTRLTVV.

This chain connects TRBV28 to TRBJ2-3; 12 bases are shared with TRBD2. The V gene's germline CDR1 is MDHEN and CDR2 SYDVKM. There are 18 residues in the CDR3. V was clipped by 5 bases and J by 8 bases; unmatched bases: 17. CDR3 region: CASSPLNRLAGEPGTQYF. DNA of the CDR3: TGTGCCAGCAGTCCGCTCAACCGACTAGCGGGGGAGCCCGGTACGCAGTATTTT. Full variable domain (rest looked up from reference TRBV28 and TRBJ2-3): DVKVTQSSRYLVKRTGEKVFLECVQDMDHENMFWYRQDPGLGLRLIYFSYDVKMKEKGDIPEGYSVSREKKERFSLILESASTNQTSMYLCASSPLNRLAGEPGTQYFGPGTRLTVL.

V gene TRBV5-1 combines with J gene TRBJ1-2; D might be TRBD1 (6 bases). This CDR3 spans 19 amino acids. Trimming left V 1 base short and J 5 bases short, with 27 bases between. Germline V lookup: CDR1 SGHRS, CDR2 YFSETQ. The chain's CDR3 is CASSLTGLGSLSRGYGYTF. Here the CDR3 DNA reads TGCGCCAGCAGCTTGACAGGGCTGGGCTCGCTTTCCCGGGGTTATGGCTACACCTTC.

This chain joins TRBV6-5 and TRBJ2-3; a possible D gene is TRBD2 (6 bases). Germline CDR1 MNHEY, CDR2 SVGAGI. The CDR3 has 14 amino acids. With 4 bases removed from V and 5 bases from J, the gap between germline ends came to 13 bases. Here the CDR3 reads CASSSSARGDTQYF. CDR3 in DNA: TGTGCCAGCAGTTCTAGCGCCCGGGGAGATACGCAGTATTTT.

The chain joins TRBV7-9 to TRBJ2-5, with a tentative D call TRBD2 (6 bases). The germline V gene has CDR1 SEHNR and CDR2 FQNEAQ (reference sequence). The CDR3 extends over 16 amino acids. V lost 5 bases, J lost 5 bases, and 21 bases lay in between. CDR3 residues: CASSPGTPTLEETQYF. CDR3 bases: TGTGCCAGCAGCCCAGGGACTCCGACTCTGGAGGAGACCCAGTACTTC.

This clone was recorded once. The DNA of the CDR3 is TGCAGCGTTGAACTGGGGACAGAAAGACCCTACGAGCAGTACTTC. Translating it yields CSVELGTERPYEQYF. V and J are TRBV29-1 and TRBJ2-7, with 7 bases identical to TRBD1. The V gene's germline CDR1 is SQVTM and CDR2 ANQGSEA. Germline trimming cut 2 bases from V and 2 bases from J; bases unmatched to any gene: 9. The CDR3 spans 15 residues.

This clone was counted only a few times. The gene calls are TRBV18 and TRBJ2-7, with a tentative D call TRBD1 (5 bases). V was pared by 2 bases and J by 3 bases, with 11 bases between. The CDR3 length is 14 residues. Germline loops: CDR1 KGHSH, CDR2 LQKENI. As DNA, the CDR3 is TGTGCCAGCTCACCAGGGGCTCGAAACTACGAGCAGTACTTC. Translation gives CASSPGARNYEQYF.